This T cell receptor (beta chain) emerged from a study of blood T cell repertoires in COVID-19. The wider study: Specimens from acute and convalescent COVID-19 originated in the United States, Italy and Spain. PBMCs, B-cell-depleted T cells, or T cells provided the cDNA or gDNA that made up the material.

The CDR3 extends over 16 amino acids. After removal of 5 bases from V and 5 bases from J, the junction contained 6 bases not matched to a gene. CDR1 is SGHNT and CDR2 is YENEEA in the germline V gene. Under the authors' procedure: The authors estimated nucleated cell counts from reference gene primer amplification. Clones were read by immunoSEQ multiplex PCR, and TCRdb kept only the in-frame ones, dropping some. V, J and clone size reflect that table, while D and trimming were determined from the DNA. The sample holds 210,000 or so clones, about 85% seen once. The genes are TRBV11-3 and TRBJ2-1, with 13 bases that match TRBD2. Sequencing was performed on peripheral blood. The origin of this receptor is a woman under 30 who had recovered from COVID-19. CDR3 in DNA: TGTGCCAGCAGCCCCAGGACTAGCGGGAGCCACAATGAGCAGTTCTTC. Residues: CASSPRTSGSHNEQFF.